Listed below are T cell receptor beta chains from one sample, sequenced in a study of vaccination and CD4 T cells after COVID-19. Antigens for these TCRs are unknown. From the PCR reads, TCRdb called clonotypes with MiXCR, one entry per CDR3 protein. This repertoire shows roughly 5,300 distinct CDR3 sequences, about 50% found once; its top ten account for roughly 30%. Sequenced: CD4+ T cells from blood, cultured in vitro. These receptors all come from a human donor who had recovered from COVID-19. Both conserved end residues are part of each CDR3. Fields, in order: J gene, clone size, D gene, V gene, CDR3 DNA, CDR3 protein. D genes are given only for firm matches. A row's size may be missing; if present it is once, few, many or a size class.

>TRBJ1-4|NA|NA|TRBV11-3
TGTGCCAGCAGCTTAGACCCAGACCGGGGGAATGAAAAACTGTTTTTT
CASSLDPDRGNEKLFF
>TRBJ2-3|NA|NA|TRBV11-3
TGTGCCAGCAGCTCCCCTCCGGGGATTAGCACAGATACGCAGTATTTT
CASSSPPGISTDTQYF
>TRBJ2-2|medium-sized|NA|TRBV6-1
TGTGCCGCCGCCCGCCGCTATACCGGGACCAACACCGGGGAGCTGTTTTTT
CAAARRYTGTNTGELFF
>TRBJ1-1|NA|NA|TRBV5-4
TGTGCCAGCAGCTCAAGAAGTACGGGCCGCGGCACTGAAGCTTTCTTT
CASSSRSTGRGTEAFF
>TRBJ2-7|NA|NA|TRBV7-7
TGTGCTAGCAGCCAAGGACCAAACTCCTACGAGCAGTACTTC
CASSQGPNSYEQYF
>TRBJ2-3|medium-sized|NA|TRBV20-1
TGCAGTGCCGCGCGTCCCGAAGAGGATACGCAGTATTTT
CSAARPEEDTQYF
>TRBJ2-3|NA|TRBD2|TRBV28
TGTGCCAGCAGTGGTCCGGGACTAGCGGGGGCAGATACGCAGTATTTT
CASSGPGLAGADTQYF
>TRBJ1-6|NA|NA|TRBV20-1
TGCAGTGCTAGAGTGGGGATAGGCTCACCCCTCCACTTT
CSARVGIGSPLHF
>TRBJ2-3|NA|NA|TRBV11-3
TGTGCCAGCGGCCAACAGGACAGTGTAGATACGCAGTATTTT
CASGQQDSVDTQYF
>TRBJ2-1|few|NA|TRBV20-1
TGCAGTTCAATCGGGAGCCCCTACAATGAGCAGTTCTTC
CSSIGSPYNEQFF
>TRBJ2-2|hyperexpanded|NA|TRBV25-1
TGTGCCAGCAGCCCCAATTTCGGAGGGGGCGGGTACACCGGGGAGCTGTTTTTT
CASSPNFGGGGYTGELFF
>TRBJ2-2|NA|TRBD2|TRBV5-1
TGCGCCAGCAGCTTGGCTTCCCCCGCTAGCGGGAGCACCGGGGAGCTGTTTTTT
CASSLASPASGSTGELFF
>TRBJ1-1|NA|NA|TRBV9
TGTGCCAGCAGCCGAGGAGTAATGAACACTGAAGCTTTCTTT
CASSRGVMNTEAFF
>TRBJ2-1|NA|NA|TRBV7-2
TGTGCCAGCAGCGACATTTCCCTTTACAATGAGCAGTTCTTC
CASSDISLYNEQFF
>TRBJ1-2|NA|TRBD1|TRBV3-1
TGTGCCAGCAGCCGCCTTACAGGGGGCTATGGCTACACCTTC
CASSRLTGGYGYTF
>TRBJ1-1|few|NA|TRBV20-1
TGCAGTGCTAGCAACAGGATCACTGAAGCTTTCTTT
CSASNRITEAFF
>TRBJ2-1|NA|NA|TRBV15
TGTGCCACCAGCAGACAAGGGGGGGCGGAGGCGGGTGAGCAGTTCTTC
CATSRQGGAEAGEQFF
>TRBJ1-6|NA|TRBD1|TRBV12-3/TRBV12-4
TGTGCCAGCAGTTTAGAGGGACAGGGGGGTTCACCCCTCCACTTT
CASSLEGQGGSPLHF
>TRBJ2-7|once|NA|TRBV2
TGTGCCAGCAGTGAACAGGGGCCGGCCTACGAGCAGTACTTC
CASSEQGPAYEQYF
>TRBJ2-1|few|TRBD2|TRBV24-1
TGTGCCACCAGTGATCGACGACTAGCGGGAGCCCATGAGCAGTTCTTC
CATSDRRLAGAHEQFF
>TRBJ2-5|NA|TRBD2|TRBV11-2
TGTGCCAGCAGCATCCGCGGGAGCTGGGGAGAGACCCAGTACTTC
CASSIRGSWGETQYF
>TRBJ2-3|few|TRBD2|TRBV9
TGTGCCAGCAGCGTAGGGGCTAGCGGGATTGACACAGATACGCAGTATTTT
CASSVGASGIDTDTQYF
>TRBJ2-2|NA|TRBD1|TRBV20-1
TGCAGTGCTAGAGCCCCCAGGGGGCTTGACGGGGAGCTGTTTTTT
CSARAPRGLDGELFF
>TRBJ2-7|once|NA|TRBV6-2/TRBV6-3
TGTGCCAGCAGTTGGGGTCCACGAGAGGGCTACGAGCAGTACTTC
CASSWGPREGYEQYF
>TRBJ2-5|NA|NA|TRBV20-1
TGCAGTGCTAGAGACCCGCAAGTATCTGAAGAGACCCAGTACTTC
CSARDPQVSEETQYF
>TRBJ1-5|few|NA|TRBV20-1
TGCAGTGCTAGAGCACCGGGCGGGGGCCGACAGCCCCAGCATTTT
CSARAPGGGRQPQHF
>TRBJ1-6|medium-sized|NA|TRBV20-1
TGCAGTGCTAGCCCGGACAGACATTCACCCCTCCACTTT
CSASPDRHSPLHF
>TRBJ1-1|large|NA|TRBV20-1
TGCAGTGCTAGAGTAAACGGGGGCATGTACACTGAAGCTTTCTTT
CSARVNGGMYTEAFF
>TRBJ2-3|NA|TRBD2|TRBV2
TGTGCCAGCAGCCTCACTAGCGGGGAAGATACGCAGTATTTT
CASSLTSGEDTQYF
>TRBJ1-1|few|NA|TRBV15
TGTGCCACCAGCATAGGGACTCCTTTGAACACTGAAGCTTTCTTT
CATSIGTPLNTEAFF
>TRBJ2-1|NA|NA|TRBV21-1
TGTGCCAGCAGCAAAACCGGGACTAGGAAGCGCAATGAGCAGTTCTTC
CASSKTGTRKRNEQFF
>TRBJ2-5|once|TRBD2|TRBV10-3
TGTGCCATCAGTGAATTTTGGGCTAGCGGGAGGGCCGTGGAGACCCAGTACTTC
CAISEFWASGRAVETQYF
>TRBJ1-6|large|NA|TRBV30
TGTGCCTGGAGTGTAGGGGGACCCCTCCACTTT
CAWSVGGPLHF
>TRBJ1-3|NA|TRBD1|TRBV9
TGTGCCAGCAGCCCGCGGACAGGGGGAAACACCATATATTTT
CASSPRTGGNTIYF
>TRBJ2-1|NA|NA|TRBV10-3
TGTGCCATCAGTGAGGGACAACCCTACTACAATGAGCAGTTCTTC
CAISEGQPYYNEQFF
>TRBJ2-1|once|NA|TRBV7-3
TGTGCCAGCAGCCCGCACTGGGGCGCCCACAATGAGCAGTTCTTC
CASSPHWGAHNEQFF
>TRBJ2-7|NA|NA|TRBV7-9
TGTGCCAGCAGCCAAACAGGGACGCCCAGGTACTTC
CASSQTGTPRYF
>TRBJ1-1|NA|NA|TRBV11-3
TGTGCCAGCAGCTTTAGTGGTTACACTGAAGCTTTCTTT
CASSFSGYTEAFF
>TRBJ2-3|NA|NA|TRBV29-1
TGCAGCGCAGGACGACTCACAGATACGCAGTATTTT
CSAGRLTDTQYF
>TRBJ2-7|NA|NA|TRBV25-1
TGTGCCAGCAGGAGAGGCGCAGACGAGCAGTACTTC
CASRRGADEQYF
>TRBJ1-2|NA|TRBD1|TRBV6-1
TGTGCCAGCAGTGTCTTACCGGGACAGGGCAGCTATGGCTACACCTTC
CASSVLPGQGSYGYTF
>TRBJ2-5|few|TRBD2|TRBV7-3
TGTGCCAGCAGCTCGGGACTAGCGGGAGTTGTAGAGACCCAGTACTTC
CASSSGLAGVVETQYF
>TRBJ1-1|NA|NA|TRBV7-2
TGTGCCAGCAGCTTAGAGCGAGGGACTGAAGCTTTCTTT
CASSLERGTEAFF
>TRBJ1-6|NA|NA|TRBV5-1
TGCGCCAGCAGCTTGAAGACTGATTCACCCCTCCACTTT
CASSLKTDSPLHF
>TRBJ2-1|NA|NA|TRBV6-2/TRBV6-3
TGTGCCAGCAGATCAGCGGTAGGGTTCAATGAGCAGTTCTTC
CASRSAVGFNEQFF
>TRBJ1-2|NA|TRBD1|TRBV12-3/TRBV12-4
TGTGCCAGCAGTACCAAGACAGGGGTGGACTATGGCTACACCTTC
CASSTKTGVDYGYTF
>TRBJ1-1|NA|TRBD1|TRBV12-3/TRBV12-4
TGTGCCAGCACCTCACGGACAGGGGCGAAGTATAACACTGAAGCTTTCTTT
CASTSRTGAKYNTEAFF
>TRBJ1-5|NA|NA|TRBV6-1
TGTGCCAGAAGTGAAGTAAATCTAGCTCAGCCCCAGCATTTT
CARSEVNLAQPQHF
>TRBJ2-1|few|NA|TRBV27
TGTGCCAGCAGTTTAGGGCGTAGCTCCTACAATGAGCAGTTCTTC
CASSLGRSSYNEQFF
>TRBJ2-7|NA|NA|TRBV11-3
TGTGCCAGCAGCGGTCCCAGTGCGGACGAGCAGTACTTC
CASSGPSADEQYF
>TRBJ2-5|NA|TRBD1|TRBV20-1
TGCAGTGGGGGGACAGACAGACAAGAGACCCAGTACTTC
CSGGTDRQETQYF
>TRBJ2-3|few|NA|TRBV27
TGTGCCAGCAGTCCGGTCCCGATAGGACTGAGCACAGATACGCAGTATTTT
CASSPVPIGLSTDTQYF
>TRBJ2-5|NA|TRBD1|TRBV2
TGTGCCAGCAGTTTGGACAGGCAACAAGAGACCCAGTACTTC
CASSLDRQQETQYF
>TRBJ2-5|few|TRBD2|TRBV20-1
TGCAGTGCTCCGGGACTATCGCTCGGGACCCAGTACTTC
CSAPGLSLGTQYF
>TRBJ1-5|NA|NA|TRBV19
TGTGCCAGTAATGACAGGCTCCGAGGGGTTGAAAATCAGCCCCAGCATTTT
CASNDRLRGVENQPQHF